These 14 T cell receptor beta chains came from one sample sequenced in a study of shared clonotypes between healthy human individuals (dated by TCRdb to about 2020). Library method: the immunoSEQ multiplex PCR assay. In its TCRdb copy, this immuneACCESS table keeps in-frame sequences only and misses some clones. Where compared with another copy, unresolved V genes explain less than half of these, and the others have no known cause. The sample table contains about 380,000 clones; only one count was recorded for about 96% of them. The top ten clones comprise 0.25% to 0.35% of the sample. The specimen sequenced was memory CD8+ T cells sorted from blood. The cell subset or site label corresponds to: CD45RO+ cells pooled with CCR7-negative TemRA cells. The receptors here all came from a man aged 25 to 45 in good health.

In its sample, this clone was seen once. The rearrangement uses TRBV7-3 and TRBJ2-7; 8 nucleotides line up with TRBD1. The germline V gene has CDR1 SGHTA and CDR2 FQGTGA. The junction had 1 base not matched to a gene; V was cut back by 3 bases and J by 3 bases. This CDR3 spans 13 amino acids. This chain's CDR3 is CASSFTGGYEQYF. The DNA of the CDR3 is TGTGCCAGCAGCTTTACAGGGGGCTACGAGCAGTACTTC.

The chain carries TRBV19 and TRBJ2-7, with 11 bases aligning to TRBD1. J was trimmed by 5 bases and V by 9 bases; bases with no gene match: 3. The CDR3 consists of 12 residues. Germline CDR1 reads LNHDA; CDR2 reads SQIVND (reference sequence). CDR3: CASGTGGHEQYF. The CDR3 DNA reads TGTGCCAGCGGGACAGGGGGGCACGAGCAGTACTTC.

The rearrangement uses TRBV5-1 and TRBJ2-5, with 8 positions matching TRBD1. This CDR3 spans 14 amino acids. V shed 2 bases and J 4 bases; nucleotides not matched to a gene: 4. Germline-derived CDR1 and CDR2 are SGHRS and YFSETQ. The CDR3 spells CASSFGRGLETQYF. As DNA, the CDR3 is TGCGCCAGCAGCTTCGGCAGGGGGCTAGAGACCCAGTACTTC. The full variable domain, rest sourced from reference TRBV5-1 and TRBJ2-5, is KAGVTQTPRYLIKTRGQQVTLSCSPISGHRSVSWYQQTPGQGLQFLFEYFSETQRNKGNFPGRFSGRQFSNSRSEMNVSTLELGDSALYLCASSFGRGLETQYFGPGTRLLVL.

The chain has TRBV10-3 and TRBJ1-1, with TRBD1 matching over 11 bases. The CDR3 is made up of 12 amino acids. V trimming: 8 bases; J trimming: 4 bases; junction bases outside the gene matches: 0. CDR1 ENHRY and CDR2 SYGVKD come from the germline V gene. The CDR3 nucleotides read TGTGCCATCGGGACAGGGGGCACTGAAGCTTTCTTT. Translation gives CAIGTGGTEAFF.

V is TRBV30 and J is TRBJ1-5; TRBD1 matches at 7 bases. V lost 8 bases to trimming and J lost 6 bases; unmatched junction nucleotides: 4. Per the germline V gene, CDR1 is GTSNPN and CDR2 is SVGIG (reference sequence). The CDR3 length is 11 residues. The CDR3 region is CADRVSQPQHF. The CDR3 nucleotides are TGTGCCGACAGGGTATCTCAGCCCCAGCATTTT.

The chain has TRBV10-3 and TRBJ2-1, with 9 bases aligning to TRBD2. Trimming removed 10 bases from V and 0 bases from J; junction bases left unmatched: 4. The CDR3 is made up of 14 amino acids. In germline, CDR1 is ENHRY, CDR2 SYGVKD. The CDR3 region is CATAGGSSYNEQFF. The CDR3 DNA follows: TGTGCCACAGCGGGAGGAAGCTCCTACAATGAGCAGTTCTTC.

The chain combines TRBV10-3 with TRBJ1-1; unclear D gene. Trimming stripped 2 bases from V and 1 base from J, with 8 bases between. This CDR3 comprises 14 residues. Germline CDR1 reads ENHRY; CDR2 reads SYGVKD. As DNA, the CDR3 is TGTGCCATCAGTGAGGTGGTGACGAACACTGAAGCTTTCTTT. Residues: CAISEVVTNTEAFF.

The chain joins TRBV9 to TRBJ2-2; 10 bases agree with TRBD2. The germline V gene has CDR1 SGDLS and CDR2 YYNGEE. V lost 3 bases to trimming and J lost 0 bases; unmatched junction nucleotides: 8. The CDR3 spans 18 residues. CDR3 bases: TGTGCCAGCAGCGCACGAACCGGGACTAGCGCGAACACCGGGGAGCTGTTTTTT. This codes for CASSARTGTSANTGELFF.

The V gene is TRBV7-9, the J gene TRBJ1-3; 10 positions match TRBD1. This CDR3 contains 15 residues. Germline V gene sequence: CDR1 SEHNR, CDR2 FQNEAQ (reference sequence). V gave up 4 bases and J gave up 3 bases; unmatched junction bases: 3. The DNA of the CDR3 is TGTGCCAGCAGCTACGGACAGGGGGATGGAAACACCATATATTTT. As protein: CASSYGQGDGNTIYF.

This clone was detected once. The chain links TRBV6-4 to TRBJ2-7; 9 positions match TRBD2. Germline trimming cut 4 bases from V and 3 bases from J; bases unmatched to any gene: 13. Germline lookup yields CDR1 MRHNA and CDR2 SNTAGT. The CDR3 is made up of 17 amino acids. The CDR3 loop is CASSAPFLLAGVYEQYF. DNA for the CDR3: TGTGCCAGCAGTGCCCCCTTTTTATTAGCGGGAGTCTACGAGCAGTACTTC.

V is TRBV18 and J is TRBJ2-5, with 8 bases fitting TRBD1. This CDR3 contains 12 residues. V gave up 5 bases and J gave up 5 bases; unmatched junction bases: 1. Germline lookup yields CDR1 KGHSH and CDR2 LQKENI. CDR3 protein: CASSWTGETQYF. The CDR3 nucleotides read TGTGCCAGCTCATGGACAGGGGAGACCCAGTACTTC.

The chain uses TRBV5-6 and TRBJ2-2; D unclear. This CDR3 has 16 residues. The ends were cut back, 4 bases at V and 1 base at J, with 14 bases in the middle. Germline CDR1 and CDR2: SGHDT and YYEEEE. CDR3 nucleotide sequence: TGTGCCAGCAGCATGGCCGGGCGGAAGAACACCGGGGAGCTGTTTTTT. It translates to CASSMAGRKNTGELFF.

This chain joins TRBV11-2 and TRBJ1-1, with TRBD1 matching 7 bases. CDR1 and CDR2 from the germline V gene are SGHAT and FQNNGV. The trim removed 4 bases at V and 4 bases at J, leaving 6 bases unmatched. The CDR3 contains 14 residues. CDR3 in DNA: TGTGCCAGCAGCTCAATAAGACAGGGCACTGAAGCTTTCTTT. Its protein is CASSSIRQGTEAFF.

CDR3 DNA: TGTGCCAGCAGCGAATCGGCCGCGGGAGGGCCCCGCACAGATACGCAGTATTTT. It yields the protein CASSESAAGGPRTDTQYF. The chain is built from TRBV2 and TRBJ2-3; 9 bases align to TRBD2. There are 18 residues in the CDR3. V shed 6 bases and J 1 base; nucleotides not matched to a gene: 14. Germline assignment: CDR1 SNHLY and CDR2 FYNNEI.